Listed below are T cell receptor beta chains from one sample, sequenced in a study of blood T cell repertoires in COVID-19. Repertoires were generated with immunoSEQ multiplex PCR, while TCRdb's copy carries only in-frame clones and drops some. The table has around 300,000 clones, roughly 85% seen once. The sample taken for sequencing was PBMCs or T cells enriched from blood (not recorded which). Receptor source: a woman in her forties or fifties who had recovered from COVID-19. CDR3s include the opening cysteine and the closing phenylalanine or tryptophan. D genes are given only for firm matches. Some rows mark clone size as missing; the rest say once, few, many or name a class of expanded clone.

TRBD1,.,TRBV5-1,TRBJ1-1,TGCGCCAGCAGCCTAAGGGGGCGCGACACTGAAGCTTTCTTT,CASSLRGRDTEAFF
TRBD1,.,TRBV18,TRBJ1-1,TGTGCCAGCTCACCACCCGGGACAGGGAACACTGAAGCTTTCTTT,CASSPPGTGNTEAFF
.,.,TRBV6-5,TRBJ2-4,TGTGCCAGCAGTTACTCTTCTAGCCGCCAAAACATTCAGTACTTC,CASSYSSSRQNIQYF
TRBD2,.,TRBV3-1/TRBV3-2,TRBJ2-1,TGTGCCAGCAGCCCACATGGACTAGCGGGAAACTACAATGAGCAGTTCTTC,CASSPHGLAGNYNEQFF
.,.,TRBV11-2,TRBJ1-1,TGTGCCAGCAGCATTAGAGGCAGGGTGAACACTGAAGCTTTCTTT,CASSIRGRVNTEAFF
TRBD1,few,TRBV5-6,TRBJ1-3,TGTGCCAGCCTCGCCCAGGGGGCGCCTGGAAACACCATATATTTT,CASLAQGAPGNTIYF
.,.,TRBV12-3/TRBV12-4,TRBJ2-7,TGTGCCAGCAGTTCCACAGGGTACGAGCAGTACTTC,CASSSTGYEQYF
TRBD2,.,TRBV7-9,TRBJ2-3,TGTGCCAGCAGCTCAAACCTAGCGGGACGTAGCACAGATACGCAGTATTTT,CASSSNLAGRSTDTQYF
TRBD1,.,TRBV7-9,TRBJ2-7,TGTGCCAGCAGCTCGATATTGACAGGGGGCACCTACGAGCAGTACTTC,CASSSILTGGTYEQYF
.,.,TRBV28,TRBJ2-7,TGTGCCAGCACCACGGTAGGCGCGAGGTCCTACGAGCAGTACTTC,CASTTVGARSYEQYF
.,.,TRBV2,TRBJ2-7,TGTGCCACCCGGGACTTCCACTCCTACGAGCAGTACTTC,CATRDFHSYEQYF
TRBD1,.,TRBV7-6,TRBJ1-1,TGTGCCAGCAGCCTCGGACAGGGGGTGAAAGTTGAAGCTTTCTTT,CASSLGQGVKVEAFF
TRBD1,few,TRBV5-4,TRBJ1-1,TGTGCCAGCAGCGAGACAGGGGGACCTGAAGCTTTCTTT,CASSETGGPEAFF
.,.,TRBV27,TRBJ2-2,TGTGCCAGCAGACGGGAGCTAGACACCGGGGAGCTGTTTTTT,CASRRELDTGELFF
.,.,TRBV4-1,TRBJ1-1,TGCGCCAGCAGCCAAGAGCCTAGGAACACTGAAGCTTTCTTT,CASSQEPRNTEAFF
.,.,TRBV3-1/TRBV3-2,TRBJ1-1,TGTGCCAGCAGCCAAAGAAGGGGCGTAGCATGGAGTCAGGGGCAGAACACTGAAGCTTTCTTT,CASSQRRGVAWSQGQNTEAFF
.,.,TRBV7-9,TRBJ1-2,TGTGCCAGCAGCTTAGCCGACACCTCTAACTATGGCTACACCTTC,CASSLADTSNYGYTF
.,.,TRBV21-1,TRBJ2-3,TGTGCCAGCCGAGGGTCAGATACGCAGTATTTT,CASRGSDTQYF
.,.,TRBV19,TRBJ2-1,TGTGCCAGTAGTATACAGACTCGCGGAGGTTACAATGAGCAGTTCTTC,CASSIQTRGGYNEQFF
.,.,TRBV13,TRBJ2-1,TGTGCCAGCAGCCCAGGGGTACTGGGGTACAATGAGCAGTTCTTC,CASSPGVLGYNEQFF
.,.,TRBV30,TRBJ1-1,TGTGCCTCAAAAAGACAACAACATAGGAACACTGAAGCTTTCTTT,CASKRQQHRNTEAFF
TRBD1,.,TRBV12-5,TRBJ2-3,TGTGCTAGTGGATTAAGGGGGCCGACAGATACGCAGTATTTT,CASGLRGPTDTQYF
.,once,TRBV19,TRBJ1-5,TGTGCCAGTAGTATAGATCGCAGTCAGCCCCAGCATTTT,CASSIDRSQPQHF
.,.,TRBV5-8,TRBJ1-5,TGTGCCAGCAGTCGGAGGGATCAGCCCCAGCATTTT,CASSRRDQPQHF
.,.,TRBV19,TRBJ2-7,TGTGCCAGCACACCAGCTAGCTCCTACGAGCAGTACTTC,CASTPASSYEQYF
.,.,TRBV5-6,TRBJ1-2,TGTGCCAGCAGCTTTAGACAGTTTAACTATGGCTACACCTTC,CASSFRQFNYGYTF
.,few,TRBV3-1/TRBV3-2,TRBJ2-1,TGTGCCAGCAGACGGGGGTCAGGGTCGGCCTACAATGAGCAGTTCTTC,CASRRGSGSAYNEQFF
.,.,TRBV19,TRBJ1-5,TGTGCCAGTAGTATCAGAGGATTCAATCAGCCCCAGCATTTT,CASSIRGFNQPQHF
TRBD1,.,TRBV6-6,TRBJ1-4,TGTGCCAGCAGTAACACGGACAGGGGTAGTGAAAAACTGTTTTTT,CASSNTDRGSEKLFF
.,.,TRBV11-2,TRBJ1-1,TGTGCCAGCAGCCCTACGCTCACTGCGGCCACTGAAGCTTTCTTT,CASSPTLTAATEAFF
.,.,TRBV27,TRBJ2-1,TGTGCCAGCAGTGGGGGGATGGGGCAGTTCTTC,CASSGGMGQFF
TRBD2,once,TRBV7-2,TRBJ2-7,TGTGCCAGCAGCCCCATTGGGACTAGCGGGACCGTCTCCTACGAGCAGTACTTC,CASSPIGTSGTVSYEQYF
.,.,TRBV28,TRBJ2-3,TGTGCCAGCTTCACGGGTGGCACAGATACGCAGTATTTT,CASFTGGTDTQYF
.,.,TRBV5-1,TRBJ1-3,TGCGCCAGCAGCGCCTTCGGGGTCGGAAACACCATATATTTT,CASSAFGVGNTIYF
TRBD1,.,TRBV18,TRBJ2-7,TGTGCCAGCTCAAACCGGGACAGAGTCTACGAGCAGTACTTC,CASSNRDRVYEQYF
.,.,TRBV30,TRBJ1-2,TGTGCCTGGAGTGGGCAGGCAGGAGGCTACACCTTC,CAWSGQAGGYTF